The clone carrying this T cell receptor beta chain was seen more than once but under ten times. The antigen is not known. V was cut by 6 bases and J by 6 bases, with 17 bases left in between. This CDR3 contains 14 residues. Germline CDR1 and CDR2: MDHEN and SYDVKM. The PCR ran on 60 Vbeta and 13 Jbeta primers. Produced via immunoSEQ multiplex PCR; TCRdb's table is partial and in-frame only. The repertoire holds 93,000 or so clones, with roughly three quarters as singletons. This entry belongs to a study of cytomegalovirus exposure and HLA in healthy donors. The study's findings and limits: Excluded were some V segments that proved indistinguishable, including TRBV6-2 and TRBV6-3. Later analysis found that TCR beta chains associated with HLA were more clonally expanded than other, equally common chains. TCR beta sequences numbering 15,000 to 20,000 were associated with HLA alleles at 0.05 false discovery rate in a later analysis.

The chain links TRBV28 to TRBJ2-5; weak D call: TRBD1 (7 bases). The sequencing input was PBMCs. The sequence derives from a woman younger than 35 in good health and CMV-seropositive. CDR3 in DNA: TGTGCCAGCAGCACCGGGGCAGGGGGGAAGACCCAGTACTTC. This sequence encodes CASSTGAGGKTQYF.